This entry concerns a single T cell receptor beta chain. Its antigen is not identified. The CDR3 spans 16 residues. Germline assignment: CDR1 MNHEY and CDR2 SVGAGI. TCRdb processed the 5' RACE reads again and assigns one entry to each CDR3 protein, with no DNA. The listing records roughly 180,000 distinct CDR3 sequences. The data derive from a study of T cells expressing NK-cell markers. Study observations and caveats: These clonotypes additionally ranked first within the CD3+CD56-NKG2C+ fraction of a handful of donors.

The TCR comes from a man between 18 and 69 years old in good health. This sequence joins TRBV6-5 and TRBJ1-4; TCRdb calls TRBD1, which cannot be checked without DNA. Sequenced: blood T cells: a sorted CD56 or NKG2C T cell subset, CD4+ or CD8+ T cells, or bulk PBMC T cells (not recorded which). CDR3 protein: CASSYGGGTGNEKLFF.